Sequencing of this T cell receptor beta chain was carried out in a study of naive and memory T cell subsets (dated 2017 in TCRdb). For the study in its entirety: An open-source, UMI-based TCR alpha and beta sequencing pipeline was applied to sorted naive and memory peripheral blood T cell subsets. Complete agreement was observed between the functional CMV T cell responses and the IgG serology results. RNA was DNase-treated and reverse transcribed with TCR constant-region primers, mostly using SuperScript III.

A remark on this clonotype: Its specific antigen is unknown. No quality values exist for individual bases; no much larger clone is one base distant.

From the second PCR step on, the TCR alpha and beta chain libraries were amplified in separate reactions. CMV status of each donor was established by measuring IFNgamma production from CD4+ T cells after fresh PBMCs were stimulated overnight with CMV viral lysate. Using Miltenyi beads, CD4 T cells were first positively selected, and CD8 T cells were then positively selected from the CD4-negative fraction. After staining for CD3, CD4, CD8, CD45RA, CD27 and a live/dead dye, cells were sorted on a BD Aria II into four subsets based on CD45RA and CD27. A few healthy volunteers provided blood, and the blood of each volunteer was split into CD4 and CD8 T cells and then into four differentiation subsets. About 110 ml of peripheral blood was drawn per donor, and PBMC were isolated by Ficoll-Paque PLUS density-gradient centrifugation. Sorted cells were lysed in RLT buffer, and RNA was extracted with a Qiagen RNeasy kit and stored at -80°C.

Library construction relied on UMI-ligation and nested PCR. The beta constant-region primer consisted of an equimolar mixture of two oligonucleotides that together covered TRBC1 and TRBC2. Four rounds of PCR were used to amplify ligated cDNA, with nested alpha and beta constant-region primers being used together with the SP2 primer. T4 RNA ligase 1 ligated a single-stranded oligonucleotide carrying the SP2 primer and a 12-nucleotide UMI to the cDNA 3' end. The ligation reaction was incubated at 16°C for about 18-24 hours. PCR2 was typically performed as a SYBR Green qPCR and was stopped at a predetermined threshold so that over-amplification was prevented. All purifications after the first were performed with Agencourt AMPure XP magnetic beads. Libraries were quantified by Qubit and checked on a TapeStation, with a main peak expected near 650 bp. Pooled libraries were sequenced on an Illumina MiSeq using v2 2x251 paired-end kits, and typically roughly 0.85-2 million reads were obtained per sample. Each sample was pooled at approximately 4.3 nM, and about 4.5-8% PhiX was included to help cluster recognition. The authors processed their data as follows. V and J genes were assigned to Demultiplexor-processed FASTQ reads by Decombinator through tag matching, with a single base-pair mismatch being allowed. Collapsinator relied on UMIs to fix sequencing errors as well as frequency errors caused by PCR heterogeneity. CDR3Translator translated TCRs and extracted CDR3s from the conserved cysteine to the FGXG phenylalanine, flagging non-productive sequences. Gini, Shannon entropy and inverse Simpson indices were calculated on repertoires subsampled to equal numbers of UMI-defined TCRs. Within the linear range, a power law was fitted to clonotype abundance distributions using maximum likelihood. For one naive CD8 sample, the pipeline and MIGEC produced similar UMI counts, unique TCR numbers and clonal distributions. Repertoires were searched for some 7,000 CMV-associated CDR3 sequences compiled from VDJdb and a published dataset. TCRdb reworked the public reads: Q25 trimming with fastp, MiXCR clone assembly, productive beta chains retained. Entries are consolidated by CDR3 protein sequence, retaining the most common genes and DNA. TCRdb, not the original authors, processed these V and J calls. Within this sample are 120,000 or so distinct CDR3 sequences, with 36% of them counted one time only. The ten top clones hold 0.75% to 1% of the sample.

Study-wide findings and limitations: The repertoire findings for the naive and memory subsets could not be validated against a ground truth because none was available. Gini index rose and Shannon and inverse Simpson diversity fell from naive through CM, EM and EMRA in both CD4 and CD8 cells. TCR abundance followed a power law whose exponent differed between naive and memory subsets but was consistent across the three individuals. Each clonotype was defined as a single alpha or beta chain sequence rather than as a paired alpha/beta receptor. RNA-based TCR counts may be affected by expression changes linked to T cell activation and differentiation. After error correction, only a single occurrence was seen for over 95% of naive TCR sequences, so much steeper abundance distributions were produced than in memory subsets.

The germline V gene encodes CDR1 SGDLS and CDR2 YYNGEE. V lost 0 bases and J lost 0 bases; the stretch between them is 10 bases long. The CDR3 measures 15 amino acids from cysteine to phenylalanine. Only the CDR3 region is kept as DNA, spanning 45 bases read in frame from base 1. Sequences were obtained from central memory CD4+ T cells from blood. Explained via the paper, the cell subset or site label denotes: central memory, CD45RA- CD27+. The TCR sequence derives from a human donor in good health. The sequence links TRBV9 to TRBJ2-7, with no confidently assigned D gene. The nucleotide sequence is TGTGCCAGCAGCGTAGAGGGCAGGCCCTCCTACGAGCAGTACTTC. Its amino acids are CASSVEGRPSYEQYF. The variable domain in full, with residues beyond the CDR3 obtained from the reference TRBV9 and TRBJ2-7 genes, is DSGVTQTPKHLITATGQRVTLRCSPRSGDLSVYWYQQSLDQGLQFLIQYYNGEERAKGNILERFSAQQFPDLHSELNLSSLELGDSALYFCASSVEGRPSYEQYFGPGTRLTVT.